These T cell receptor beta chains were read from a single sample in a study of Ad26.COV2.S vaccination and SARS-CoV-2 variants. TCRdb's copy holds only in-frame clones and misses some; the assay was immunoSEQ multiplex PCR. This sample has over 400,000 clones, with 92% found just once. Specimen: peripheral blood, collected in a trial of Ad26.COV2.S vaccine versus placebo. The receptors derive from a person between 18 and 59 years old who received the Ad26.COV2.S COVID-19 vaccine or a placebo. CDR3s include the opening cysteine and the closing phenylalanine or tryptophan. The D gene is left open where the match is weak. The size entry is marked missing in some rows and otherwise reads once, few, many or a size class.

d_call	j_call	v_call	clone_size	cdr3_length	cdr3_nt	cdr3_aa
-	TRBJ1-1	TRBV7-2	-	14	TGTGCCAGCAGCGCCGTCGTGTGGGACACTGAAGCTTTCTTT	CASSAVVWDTEAFF
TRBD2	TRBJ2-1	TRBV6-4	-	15	TGTGCCAGCAGTGTCGCGGGGGGATCCTACAATGAGCAGTTCTTC	CASSVAGGSYNEQFF
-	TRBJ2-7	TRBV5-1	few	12	TGCGCCAGCAGCTTTGAAGGATACGAGCAGTACTTC	CASSFEGYEQYF
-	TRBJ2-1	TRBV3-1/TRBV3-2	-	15	TGTGCCAGCAGCCAAGATAGGAGGAGGAGGGATGAGCAGTTCTTC	CASSQDRRRRDEQFF
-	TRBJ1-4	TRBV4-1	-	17	TGCGCCAGCAGCCGTTTTAACGCTAGGGGGACTAATGAAAAACTGTTTTTT	CASSRFNARGTNEKLFF
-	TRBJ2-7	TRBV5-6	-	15	TGTGCCAGCAAATACCGGACGGAGATTTCCTACGAGCAGTACTTC	CASKYRTEISYEQYF
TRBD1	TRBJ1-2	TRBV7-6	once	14	TGTGCCGTGACAGGGGGCGCGGAAGGCTATGGCTACACCTTC	CAVTGGAEGYGYTF
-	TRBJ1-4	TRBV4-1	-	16	TGCGCCAGCAGCCAAGAAATCCGGGACCTTAATGAAAAACTGTTTTTT	CASSQEIRDLNEKLFF
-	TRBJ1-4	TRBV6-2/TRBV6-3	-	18	TGTGCCAGCAGTCTTCGACCGGGATGGGGCGCGGCTAATGAAAAACTGTTTTTT	CASSLRPGWGAANEKLFF
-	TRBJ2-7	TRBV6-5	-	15	TGTGCCAGCAGATCAAATGGATTTGGGACCTACGAGCAGTACTTC	CASRSNGFGTYEQYF
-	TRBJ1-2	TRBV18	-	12	TGTGCCAGCTCGCCATCGGGCTATGGCTACACCTTC	CASSPSGYGYTF
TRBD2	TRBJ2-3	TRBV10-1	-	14	TGCGCCAGCAGCCGGGGGGGCAGCACAGATACGCAGTATTTT	CASSRGGSTDTQYF
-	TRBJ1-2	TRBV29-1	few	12	TGCAGCGCCAAGACAGTTAACTATGGCTACACCTTC	CSAKTVNYGYTF
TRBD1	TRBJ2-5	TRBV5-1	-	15	TGCGCCAGCAGTGAGCCGGGACAGGGTGCAGAGACCCAGTACTTC	CASSEPGQGAETQYF
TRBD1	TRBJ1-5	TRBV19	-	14	TGTGCCAGTAGTATGCAAGGGGGCAGACAGCCCCAGCATTTT	CASSMQGGRQPQHF
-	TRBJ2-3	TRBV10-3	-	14	TGTGCCATCAGTGACGAGGTCTCGGGAGATACGCAGTATTTT	CAISDEVSGDTQYF
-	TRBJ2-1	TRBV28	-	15	TGTGCCAGCAGTAAGGGAGGGGGAGGGAGTGGTGAGCAGTTCTTC	CASSKGGGGSGEQFF
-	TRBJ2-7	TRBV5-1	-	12	TGCGCCAGCAAGGAGTTAATCTACGAGCAGTACTTC	CASKELIYEQYF
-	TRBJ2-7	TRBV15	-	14	TGTGCCACCAGCAGAGTGGGTTATGGCTACGAGCAGTACTTC	CATSRVGYGYEQYF
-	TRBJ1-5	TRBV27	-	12	TGTGCCAGCAGTTTATTTGGACAGCCCCAGCATTTT	CASSLFGQPQHF
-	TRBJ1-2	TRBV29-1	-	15	TGCAGCGTTGAAGGGGTGGCAGGTCGAGACTATGGCTACACCTTC	CSVEGVAGRDYGYTF
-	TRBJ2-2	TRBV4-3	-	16	TGCGCCAGCAGCCAAGGATGGGGCAGGGACACCGGGGAGCTGTTTTTT	CASSQGWGRDTGELFF
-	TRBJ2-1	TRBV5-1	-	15	TGCGCCAGCAGCTTGGCCTGGAGCTCCTACAATGAGCAGTTCTTC	CASSLAWSSYNEQFF
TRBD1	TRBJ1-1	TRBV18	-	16	TGTGCCAGCTCACCATGGTGGACAGGACCGAACACTGAAGCTTTCTTT	CASSPWWTGPNTEAFF
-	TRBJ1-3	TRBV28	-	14	TGTGCCAGCATTATGGACTTCTCTGGAAACACCATATATTTT	CASIMDFSGNTIYF
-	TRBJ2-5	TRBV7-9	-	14	TGTGCCAGCAGCTCATTTGTGGGGCAAGAGACCCAGTACTTC	CASSSFVGQETQYF
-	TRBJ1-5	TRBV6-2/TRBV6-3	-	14	TGTGCCAGCAGTTACGAGGTAGAGAATCAGCCCCAGCATTTT	CASSYEVENQPQHF
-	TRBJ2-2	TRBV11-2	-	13	TGTGCCAGCAGCACGGCGAACACCGGGGAGCTGTTTTTT	CASSTANTGELFF
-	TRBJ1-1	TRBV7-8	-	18	TGTGCCAGCAGCTTAGTACGGGGCAGGGAAGCCATGAACACTGAAGCTTTCTTT	CASSLVRGREAMNTEAFF
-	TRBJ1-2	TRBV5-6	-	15	TGTGCCAGCAGCTTGCTCCAGGGGTTATTCTATGGCTACACCTTC	CASSLLQGLFYGYTF
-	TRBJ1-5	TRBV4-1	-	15	TGCGCCAGCAGCCAAGGTACAAGTAGCAATCAGCCCCAGCATTTT	CASSQGTSSNQPQHF